This entry describes one T cell receptor beta chain. Per the germline V gene, CDR1 is LNHDA and CDR2 is SQIVND (reference sequence). CDR3 length equals 14 residues. V shed 7 bases, J shed 3 bases, and the junction held 8 bases outside the gene matches. The sample belongs to a study of blood T cell repertoires in COVID-19. Study details: T cells, B-cell-depleted T cells, or PBMCs provided the cDNA or gDNA that served as material.

How the authors handled the data: Reference gene primer amplification yielded estimated nucleated cell counts. Sequenced by immunoSEQ multiplex PCR; TCRdb stores in-frame clones only, minus some. The V and J calls and clone size were taken over from that table, and D and trimming were inferred from the DNA. Of some 110,000 clones in the sample, around 70% were seen once. This rearrangement joins TRBV19 to TRBJ1-1; 7 bases fit TRBD1. The sequenced sample consisted of peripheral blood. The sequence derives from an elderly man with COVID-19, enrolled during active disease. CDR3 residues: CASTWTGVHTEAFF. The CDR3 coding sequence is TGTGCCAGTACCTGGACAGGCGTCCACACTGAAGCTTTCTTT.